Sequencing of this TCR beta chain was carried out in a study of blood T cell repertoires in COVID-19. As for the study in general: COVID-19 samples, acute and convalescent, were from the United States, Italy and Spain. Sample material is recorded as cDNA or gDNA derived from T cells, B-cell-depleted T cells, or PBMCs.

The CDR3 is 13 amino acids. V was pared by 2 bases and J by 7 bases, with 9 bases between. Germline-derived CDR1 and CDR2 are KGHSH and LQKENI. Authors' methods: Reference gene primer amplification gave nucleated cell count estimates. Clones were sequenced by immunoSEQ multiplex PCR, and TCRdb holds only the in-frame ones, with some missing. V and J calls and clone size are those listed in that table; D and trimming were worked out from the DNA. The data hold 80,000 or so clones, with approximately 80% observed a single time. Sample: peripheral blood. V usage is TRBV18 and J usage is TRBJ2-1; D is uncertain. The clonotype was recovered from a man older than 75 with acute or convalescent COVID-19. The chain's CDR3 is CASSPSLTNEQFF. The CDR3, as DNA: TGTGCCAGCTCACCATCTTTGACTAATGAGCAGTTCTTC.